These 25 T cell receptor beta chains were all obtained from the same sample, sequenced in a study of T cells after yellow fever vaccination. TCRdb redid the calling of the 5' RACE reads with MiXCR, one entry per CDR3 protein. The sample consists of approximately 450,000 distinct CDR3 sequences, approximately 18% of them appearing once. The sequencing here drew on PBMCs, taken before the yellow fever booster vaccination. The receptors come from a man younger than 35 who received the YFV17D yellow fever vaccine.

The chain combines TRBV28 with TRBJ2-3; 11 nucleotides agree with TRBD2. V was clipped by 6 bases and J by 6 bases; unmatched bases: 8. Germline-derived CDR1 and CDR2 are MDHEN and SYDVKM. The CDR3 is 15 residues long. CDR3 protein: CASRVAGGSVDTQYF. The CDR3, as DNA: TGTGCCAGCAGAGTAGCGGGGGGGTCGGTGGATACGCAGTATTTT.

The V call is TRBV18, the J call TRBJ1-6; TRBD1 might be the D (5 bases). The CDR3 spans 14 residues. Germline assignment: CDR1 KGHSH and CDR2 LQKENI. V lost 3 bases, J lost 6 bases, and 9 bases lay in between. CDR3 amino acids: CASSPPDSNSPLHF. DNA for the CDR3: TGTGCCAGCTCACCGCCTGACAGTAATTCACCCCTCCACTTT.

CDR3 loop: CASSYSITSSYEQYV. The CDR3 DNA sequence: TGTGCCAGCAGTTACTCGATAACGAGTTCCTACGAGCAGTACGTC. The chain combines TRBV6-2 or TRBV6-3 with TRBJ2-7; the D is unclear. CDR3 size: 15 residues. In germline, CDR1 is MNHEY, CDR2 SVGEGT. V shed 0 bases and J shed 1 base, with 10 bases lying between them.

This clonotype was counted at least ten times. The rearrangement uses TRBV7-2 and TRBJ2-5; tentatively, D is TRBD2 (6 bases). Trimming cost V 3 bases and J 5 bases, with 16 bases left between them. Germline CDR1 is SGHTA and CDR2 is FQGNSA. This CDR3 has 15 amino acids. The CDR3 sequence is CASSLMGGERETQYF. CDR3 nucleotide sequence: TGTGCCAGCAGCTTGATGGGCGGGGAGAGGGAGACCCAGTACTTC.

The rearrangement joins TRBV7-9 to TRBJ2-1, with D possibly called TRBD1 or TRBD2 (5 bases each). Between the trimmed V and J ends, which lost 4 bases and 9 bases, there was a span of 19 bases. The CDR3 covers 15 residues. CDR1 is SEHNR and CDR2 is FQNEAQ in the germline V gene (reference sequence). CDR3 bases: TGTGCCAGCAGCTCTGCCCCCCCCGGGGACGGTGAGCAGTTCTTC. Encoded protein: CASSSAPPGDGEQFF.

The chain joins TRBV11-2 to TRBJ2-7; D perhaps matches TRBD1 (5 bases). V lost 0 bases to trimming and J lost 0 bases, with 12 bases between them. The CDR3 sequence is 16 residues long. Germline lookup yields CDR1 SGHAT and CDR2 FQNNGV. This chain's CDR3 is CASSLEIAGRSYEQYV. In DNA form, the CDR3 reads TGTGCCAGCAGCTTAGAGATCGCAGGGCGCTCCTACGAGCAGTACGTC.

This clonotype occurred a few times. The V call is TRBV20-1, the J call TRBJ2-7; D is possibly TRBD1 (6 bases). This CDR3 is 12 amino acids long. CDR1 is DFQATT, CDR2 SNEGSKA, per germline (reference sequence). V was pared by 3 bases and J by 13 bases, with 19 bases between. In DNA form, the CDR3 reads TGCAGTGCTAGGCAGGGACAATACGAGCGTTACTTC. It yields the protein CSARQGQYERYF.

This clonotype occurred a few times. The chain couples TRBV7-8 to TRBJ1-1, with unresolved D. Germline V lookup: CDR1 SGHVS, CDR2 FQNEAQ. V was cut by 2 bases and J by 1 base, with 8 bases left in between. The CDR3 covers 14 residues. CDR3 in DNA: TGTGCCAGCAGCTTAATATTAGGGAACACTGAAGCTTTCTTT. Amino acid sequence: CASSLILGNTEAFF.

This chain connects TRBV5-1 to TRBJ2-7; 10 bases are a match to TRBD1. Germline-derived CDR1 and CDR2 are SGHRS and YFSETQ. V lost 4 bases and J lost 6; bases outside the gene matches: 7. The CDR3 is 14 amino acids. The CDR3 here is CASSKGTGAGEQYV. The CDR3, as DNA: TGCGCCAGCAGCAAAGGGACAGGGGCGGGCGAGCAGTACGTC.

This clonotype was counted only a few times. The chain carries TRBV30 and TRBJ2-7; tentative D call: TRBD1 (5 bases). The V end was cut by 4 bases, the J end by 4 bases, with 11 bases between. In germline, CDR1 is GTSNPN, CDR2 SVGIG (reference sequence). This CDR3 has 12 residues. The CDR3 DNA is TGTGCCTGGACCGCCGACAGTTACGAGCAGTACTTC. It specifies CAWTADSYEQYF.

In its sample, this clonotype was seen a few times. CDR3 residues: CASSLGGGNSYEQYF. The CDR3 nucleotides read TGTGCCAGCAGCTTGGGTGGGGGGAACTCCTACGAGCAGTACTTC. The chain uses TRBV5-4 and TRBJ2-7; the D gene is possibly TRBD2 (6 bases). Per germline, CDR1 SGHNT and CDR2 YYREEE (reference sequence). This CDR3 is built from 15 residues. With 0 bases removed from V and 0 bases from J, the gap between germline ends came to 10 bases.

The chain links TRBV24-1 to TRBJ1-6, with D tentatively TRBD1 (6 bases). The germline V and J ends were trimmed by 12 bases and 4 bases, with 15 bases remaining between them. The CDR3 consists of 14 residues. Germline V gene sequence: CDR1 KGHDR, CDR2 SFDVKD. The CDR3 sequence is CASFPGQYNSPLHF. The CDR3 DNA reads TGTGCCTCGTTCCCGGGACAATATAATTCACCCCTCCACTTT.

The chain combines TRBV12-3 or TRBV12-4 with TRBJ1-4, with D possibly being TRBD1 (5 bases). The CDR3 loop spans 14 amino acids. Deletions cut 5 bases from V and 14 bases from J, with 21 bases between. The CDR3 DNA sequence: TGTGCCAGCAGTCCCCGCCCCTTCGGGGGGACGCTGTTTTTT. Protein product: CASSPRPFGGTLFF.

Only a few counts were recorded for this clonotype. The chain links TRBV4-3 to TRBJ1-1, with D uncertain. CDR1 LGHNA and CDR2 YSLEER come from the germline V gene. The V end lost 1 base, the J end lost 0 bases, and 12 bases lay between the germline ends. The CDR3 length is 16 residues. In nucleotides, the CDR3 is TGCGCCAGCAGCCAAGTGTCAGGCTCCATGAACACTGAAGCTTTCTTT. Protein sequence: CASSQVSGSMNTEAFF.

The V and J genes are TRBV4-1 and TRBJ1-5; D unresolved. CDR1 is MGHRA, CDR2 YSYEKL, per germline. V lost 0 bases to trimming and J lost 6 bases, with 6 bases between them. The CDR3 extends over 13 amino acids. In DNA, the CDR3 is TGCGCCAGCAGCCAAGATAGACTTCAGCCCCAGCATTTT. Amino acid sequence: CASSQDRLQPQHF.

The chain combines TRBV2 with TRBJ2-3; D not certain. V was pared by 0 bases and J by 6 bases, with 4 bases between. There are 12 residues in the CDR3. CDR1 and CDR2 (germline): SNHLY, FYNNEI. CDR3 residues: CASSEARDTQYF. Written as DNA, the CDR3 is TGTGCCAGCAGTGAAGCCCGGGATACGCAGTATTTT.

The CDR3, as DNA: TGTGCCAGCTCCCGGCAGGGAACCGGTACCCTGGAAGCTTTCTTT. This codes for CASSRQGTGTLEAFF. The chain couples TRBV18 to TRBJ1-1; a possible D gene is TRBD1 (5 bases). V shed 6 bases and J shed 8 bases, with 22 bases lying between them. The CDR3 is 15 amino acids. Germline CDR1 reads KGHSH; CDR2 reads LQKENI. Together with reference TRBV18 and TRBJ1-1, the CDR3 gives the full variable domain: NAGVMQNPRHLVRRRGQEARLRCSPMKGHSHVYWYRQLPEEGLKFMVYLQKENIIDESGMPKERFSAEFPKEGPSILRIQQVVRGDSAAYFCASSRQGTGTLEAFFGQGTRLTVV.

This clonotype has just one count. CDR3 nucleotide sequence: TGTGCCAGCAGGGAGGGACAGGTGGGAGGCTACACCTTC. As protein: CASREGQVGGYTF. The chain carries TRBV12-3 or TRBV12-4 and TRBJ1-2; 8 positions agree with TRBD1. The CDR3 runs 13 residues. V lost 6 bases and J lost 8; bases outside the gene matches: 8.

V is TRBV11-2 and J is TRBJ2-7, with a possible D match to TRBD1 (6 bases). The V end lost 3 bases, the J end lost 6 bases, and 18 bases lay between the germline ends. CDR1 and CDR2 from the germline V gene are SGHAT and FQNNGV. The CDR3 is 15 amino acids. Written as DNA, the CDR3 is TGTGCCAGCAGCTTGGCCCGGGACATCCCCACCGAGCAGTACTTC. The encoded protein is CASSLARDIPTEQYF. Complete variable domain (other parts from reference TRBV11-2 and TRBJ2-7): EAGVAQSPRYKIIEKRQSVAFWCNPISGHATLYWYQQILGQGPKLLIQFQNNGVVDDSQLPKDRFSAERLKGVDSTLKIQPAKLEDSAVYLCASSLARDIPTEQYFGPGTRLTVT.

This clonotype was detected a few times. This sequence joins TRBV28 and TRBJ2-5, with D possibly being TRBD2 (6 bases). The CDR3 is 14 amino acids. With 4 bases removed from V and 7 bases from J, the gap between germline ends came to 16 bases. Germline CDR1 and CDR2: MDHEN and SYDVKM. This CDR3 is CASSSQGIGGTQYF. The CDR3 DNA follows: TGTGCCAGCAGTTCGCAGGGTATCGGGGGGACCCAGTACTTC.

This clonotype was found a few times. This CDR3 reads CASSSRPGRPGGDTQYF. CDR3 coding DNA: TGTGCCAGCAGCTCCCGCCCGGGACGCCCGGGGGGAGATACGCAGTATTTT. The chain uses TRBV11-2 and TRBJ2-3; 7 nucleotides agree with TRBD2. The germline V gene has CDR1 SGHAT and CDR2 FQNNGV. Germline trimming cut 4 bases from V and 5 bases from J; bases unmatched to any gene: 15. CDR3 length equals 17 residues.

V and J are TRBV27 and TRBJ2-5; D possibly corresponds to TRBD2 (5 bases). The CDR3 contains 12 residues. Trimming shortened V by 6 bases and J by 0 bases, and 5 bases separated the two germline ends. The V gene's germline CDR1 is MNHEY and CDR2 SMNVEV (reference sequence). CDR3 nucleotides: TGTGCCAGCAGGGACTACCAAGAGACCCAGTACTTC. It yields the protein CASRDYQETQYF.

This chain joins TRBV7-9 and TRBJ2-3, with D perhaps matching TRBD1 or TRBD2 (5 bases each). The CDR3 has 17 amino acids. Per the germline V gene, CDR1 is SEHNR and CDR2 is FQNEAQ (reference sequence). Trimming removed 0 bases from V and 5 bases from J, with 18 bases in between. The CDR3, as DNA: TGTGCCAGCAGCTTAGCCGGTCTAGCCCAGGGTGGAGATACGCAGTATTTT. This translates into CASSLAGLAQGGDTQYF.

This chain uses TRBV19 with TRBJ2-5; possibly TRBD1 for D (5 bases). From germline, CDR1 is LNHDA and CDR2 SQIVND (reference sequence). Trimming stripped 7 bases from V and 5 bases from J, with 14 bases between. The CDR3 is 13 residues long. CDR3: CASIGGSGETQYF. The CDR3 DNA reads TGTGCCAGTATCGGCGGTTCAGGGGAGACCCAGTACTTC.

This clonotype was counted between two and nine times. The chain is built from TRBV5-5 and TRBJ2-7; D possibly matches TRBD1 or TRBD2 (5 bases each). Germline V lookup: CDR1 SGHKS, CDR2 YYEKEE (reference sequence). Trimming cost V 4 bases and J 3 bases, with 20 bases left between them. This CDR3 is built from 16 residues. The CDR3 loop is CASSGAPGTASYEQYF. The CDR3 DNA is TGTGCCAGCAGCGGGGCCCCGGGAACAGCGAGCTACGAGCAGTACTTC. The full variable domain, completed using reference TRBV5-5 and TRBJ2-7, is DAGVTQSPTHLIKTRGQQVTLRCSPISGHKSVSWYQQVLGQGPQFIFQYYEKEERGRGNFPDRFSARQFPNYSSELNVNALLLGDSALYLCASSGAPGTASYEQYFGPGTRLTVT.